This T cell receptor beta chain was obtained from a study of blood T cell repertoires in COVID-19 (dated by TCRdb to 2018 to 2021). Regarding the study in general: The collaborator samples originated in the United States, Italy and Spain and spanned the acute and convalescent phases of COVID-19. The prospective study material was composed of cDNA or gDNA derived from T cells, B-cell-depleted T cells, or PBMCs. The dataset comprised deeply sampled blood TCRbeta repertoires from subjects exposed to, actively infected with, or recovered from COVID-19. The repertoires were made available in a free public database intended to serve as a resource for research on the immune response to SARS-CoV-2. The samples were drawn from the first 160 participants of the ongoing ImmuneRACE study and from 1,254 subjects provided by 6 global collaborators. The sample metadata nearly always contained a de-identified subject ID, COVID-19 status, age in years and sex. Where HLA class I and class II types were available, the types were taken from metadata supplied by the sample provider, not from assay-based typing.

Regarding this clone: The specificity of this receptor is unknown. No base quality information exists; no much larger clone differs at one position.

TCRbeta CDR3 regions were amplified from genomic DNA using the immunoSEQ Assay, a bias-controlled multiplex PCR. The authors' analysis ran thus. Within the assay, amplification of reference gene primers was used to estimate how many nucleated cells each sample contained. Sequence reads were collapsed and filtered to measure the absolute abundance of every unique TCRbeta CDR3 rearrangement. For each sample, productive Simpson clonality was calculated as the square root of Simpson's diversity index across productive rearrangements. TCRdb holds this immuneACCESS table with in-frame rearrangements only. Some clones are missing; in checked studies, unresolved V genes explain under half, and the rest has no known cause. The DNA gave D and trimming, while V, J and clone size come from that table. The sample data list approximately 61,000 clones, and about 86% of these were observed just once. The ten biggest clones cover roughly 15% of the sample.

V is pruned by 5 bases and J by 7 bases, leaving 8 bases of the junction without a gene match. In the germline V gene, CDR1 corresponds to MDHEN and CDR2 to SYDVKM. The CDR3 starts with the cysteine, ends with the phenylalanine, and has 14 residues. Only the CDR3 part of the read is kept: 42 bases, read in frame from the first base. Collaborating institutions collected whole blood in K2EDTA tubes following their own protocols. For TCRbeta analysis, collaborators shipped samples as frozen whole blood, isolated PBMCs, or DNA extracted from either of those sample types. Results and caveats for the whole study, not just this receptor: The quantity of clinical and demographic metadata differed by source and by participant and was supplied without curation.

The sequence was obtained from a human donor in a cohort sampled during active COVID-19. The sequence joins TRBV28 to TRBJ1-2; a stretch of 9 junction bases matches TRBD1. Sequencing was performed on peripheral blood. The CDR3 protein is CASSTQGARSGYTF. Here is the DNA: TGTGCCAGCAGTACACAGGGGGCGCGCTCTGGCTACACCTTC.